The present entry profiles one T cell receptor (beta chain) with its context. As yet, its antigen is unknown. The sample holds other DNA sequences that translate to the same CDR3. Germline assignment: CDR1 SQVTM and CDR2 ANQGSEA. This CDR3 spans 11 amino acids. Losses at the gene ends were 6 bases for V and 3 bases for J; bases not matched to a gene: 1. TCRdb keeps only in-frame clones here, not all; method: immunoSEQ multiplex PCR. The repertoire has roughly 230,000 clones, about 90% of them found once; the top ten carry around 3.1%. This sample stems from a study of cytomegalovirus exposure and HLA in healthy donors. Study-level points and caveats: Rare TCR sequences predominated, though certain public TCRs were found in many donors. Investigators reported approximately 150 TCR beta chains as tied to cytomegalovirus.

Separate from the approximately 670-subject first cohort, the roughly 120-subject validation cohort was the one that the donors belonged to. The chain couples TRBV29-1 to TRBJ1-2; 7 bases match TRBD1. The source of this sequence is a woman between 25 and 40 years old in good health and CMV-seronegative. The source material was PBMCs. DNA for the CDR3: TGCAGCGTCCAGGGGGACTATGGCTACACCTTC. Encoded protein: CSVQGDYGYTF.